Presented here are 3 T cell receptor beta chains from one specimen sequenced in a study of post-analysis software for immune sequencing data. Regarding the study as a whole: When patients were compared with controls, roughly five TRBV segments were more frequent, TRBV5-6, TRBV5-1 and TRBV20-1 among them.

The authors incorporated unique molecular identifiers into the TCR beta cDNA libraries. TCRdb re-derived calls from the PCR reads in MiXCR, one entry per CDR3 protein. The table records about 210,000 distinct CDR3 sequences, approximately 29% of them present only once. The antigens of these receptors remain unknown. The sample comprised blood. These receptors were collected from a girl aged 2-17 years with multiple sclerosis.

This clonotype appeared many times. The chain joins TRBV12-3 or TRBV12-4 to TRBJ2-1; D is unclear. V lost 5 bases and J lost 14, with 22 bases in between. The CDR3 is 14 amino acids. This CDR3 reads CASSPTRPSVGKFF. CDR3 DNA: TGTGCCAGCAGTCCCACCCGCCCTAGTGTGGGGAAGTTCTTC.

Comments on this clonotype: As the CDR3 is not closed by the conserved phenylalanine or tryptophan, this likely results from a read error. This rearrangement joins TRBV20-1 to TRBJ1-1; tentative D call: TRBD1 (6 bases). V gave up 2 bases and J gave up 3 bases, with 13 bases separating them. The CDR3 consists of 14 residues. In germline, CDR1 is DFQATT, CDR2 SNEGSKA (reference sequence). The CDR3 nucleotides are TGCAGTGCTAGATTCGAGACAGGTTACACTGAAGCTTTCTTG. Protein sequence: CSARFETGYTEAFL.

This clonotype was observed at least ten times. V usage is TRBV6-5 and J usage is TRBJ1-5; a possible D gene is TRBD1 (6 bases). The V end lost 2 bases, the J end lost 6 bases, and 11 bases lay between the germline ends. The germline CDR1 and CDR2 sequences are MNHEY and SVGAGI. The CDR3 length is 14 residues. CDR3 loop: CASSYLDSGQPQHF. The CDR3 coding sequence is TGTGCCAGCAGTTACCTGGACAGCGGTCAGCCCCAGCATTTT.